The T cell receptor beta chain described here comes from a study of vaccination effects on CD4 cells after COVID-19. Looking at the study overall: A median of 72 days separated the second dose and sampling.

ViraFEST used viral peptide pools to expand antigen-specific CD4+ T cells before sequencing. Cultured cells yielded isolated CD4+ T cells after around 10 days. Two-dose vaccination with either BNT162b2 or mRNA-1273 was given to the participants. The study found no prior SARS-CoV-2 infection in the vaccine recipients, who tested negative for nucleocapsid antibodies. The study's findings and limits: Late post-vaccination samples showed marked contraction of infection- and vaccine-induced clones.

Trimming took off 7 bases at V and 9 bases at J, with 15 bases between the two ends. The CDR3 length is 13 residues. Germline V gene lookup returns CDR1 SGHTA and CDR2 FQGNSA. About this clone: Its antigen is not known.

Sequencing was performed with immunoSEQ multiplex PCR; in TCRdb, only in-frame clones are kept and a portion is missing. This sample has 25,000 to 40,000 clones; approximately 82% occur once, and the top ten carry approximately 1.6%. Here the sequenced sample was CD4+ T cells from PBMCs cultured with HCoV-NL63 spike peptides, taken after COVID-19 vaccination. This TCR came from a human donor who received a COVID-19 vaccine. Some clones in this sample may be carry-over from other donors' samples. The rearrangement uses TRBV7-2 and TRBJ2-2; D call uncertain. Here the CDR3 reads CASNNYAVRELFF. The CDR3 coding sequence is TGTGCCAGCAACAACTACGCCGTGAGGGAGCTGTTTTTT.